These T cell receptor beta chains were read from a single sample in a study of blood T cell repertoires in COVID-19. Measured with immunoSEQ multiplex PCR; TCRdb has only the in-frame clones, and not every one. The sample has about 300,000 clones, about 85% seen once. Material: peripheral blood. These receptors all come from a man younger than 30 with active or convalescent COVID-19. The CDR3 runs from the conserved cysteine through the conserved F or W. Fields, in order: clone size, J gene, D gene, V gene, CDR3 length, CDR3 DNA, CDR3 protein. The D gene is left open where the match is weak. For some rows the clone size is stated as once, few or many, or as a class when expanded; others skip it.

abundance: -
j_gene: TRBJ1-2
d_gene: TRBD1
v_gene: TRBV27
len: 14
CDR3nt: TGTGCCAGCAGCCTGACAGGGGCGGCCTATGGCTACACCTTC
CDR3aa: CASSLTGAAYGYTF

abundance: once
j_gene: TRBJ1-5
d_gene: TRBD1
v_gene: TRBV7-2
len: 15
CDR3nt: TGTGCCAGCAGCTACCGGACAGGTAGCAATCAGCCCCAGCATTTT
CDR3aa: CASSYRTGSNQPQHF

abundance: -
j_gene: TRBJ1-3
d_gene: -
v_gene: TRBV28
len: 14
CDR3nt: TGTGCCAGCAGTTTTCGTTCGGGGGGAAACACCATATATTTT
CDR3aa: CASSFRSGGNTIYF

abundance: -
j_gene: TRBJ1-2
d_gene: -
v_gene: TRBV6-2/TRBV6-3
len: 15
CDR3nt: TGTGCCAGCAGTTACTTCGAGCCAGGATCCTATGGCTACACCTTC
CDR3aa: CASSYFEPGSYGYTF

abundance: -
j_gene: TRBJ2-2
d_gene: -
v_gene: TRBV7-2
len: 14
CDR3nt: TGTGCCACGAGGCCGGGGAGCCCCCCCGGGGAGCTGTTTTTT
CDR3aa: CATRPGSPPGELFF

abundance: -
j_gene: TRBJ2-3
d_gene: -
v_gene: TRBV3-1/TRBV3-2
len: 12
CDR3nt: TGTGCCAGCAGCCAAGGACGTTCGGGGCAGTATTTT
CDR3aa: CASSQGRSGQYF

abundance: once
j_gene: TRBJ2-3
d_gene: -
v_gene: TRBV19
len: 15
CDR3nt: TGTGCCAGTAGAATCGGAGGGAGTAGCACAGATACGCAGTATTTT
CDR3aa: CASRIGGSSTDTQYF

abundance: -
j_gene: TRBJ2-7
d_gene: -
v_gene: TRBV5-1
len: 12
CDR3nt: TGCGCCAGCAGTGTCAGGGCCAACGAGCAGTACTTC
CDR3aa: CASSVRANEQYF

abundance: -
j_gene: TRBJ2-5
d_gene: -
v_gene: TRBV7-8
len: 15
CDR3nt: TGTGCCAGCAGCTTAGTAGAGTTGCGGAGCGAGACCCAGTACTTC
CDR3aa: CASSLVELRSETQYF

abundance: -
j_gene: TRBJ2-7
d_gene: TRBD1
v_gene: TRBV7-2
len: 13
CDR3nt: TGTGCCAGCAGTAACAGGGGGCTTTACGAGCAGTACTTC
CDR3aa: CASSNRGLYEQYF